A single sample is the source of the 30 T cell receptor beta chains below, sequenced in a study of cytomegalovirus exposure and HLA in healthy donors. 60 Vbeta and 13 Jbeta primers were used in PCR. Data came from immunoSEQ multiplex PCR; TCRdb stores just in-frame clones and leaves some out. In the table there are more than 55,000 clones, about 73% of which are singletons. The sequencing input was PBMCs. The receptors come from a woman aged 60 to 75 in good health and CMV-seropositive.

This clone was counted between two and nine times. V gene TRBV7-8 combines with J gene TRBJ2-7, with unresolved D. The CDR3 is made up of 17 amino acids. Germline CDR1 SGHVS, CDR2 FQNEAQ. V shed 5 bases and J shed 4 bases, with 24 bases lying between them. CDR3 protein: CASSRTDRSWSRYEQYF. CDR3 sequence (DNA): TGTGCCAGCAGCCGTACTGATCGATCCTGGAGTCGATACGAGCAGTACTTC. Combining the CDR3 with reference TRBV7-8 and TRBJ2-7 gives the whole variable domain GAGVSQSPRYKVAKRGQDVALRCDPISGHVSLFWYQQALGQGPEFLTYFQNEAQLDKSGLPSDRFFAERPEGSVSTLKIQRTQQEDSAVYLCASSRTDRSWSRYEQYFGPGTRLTVT.

For the CDR3, the DNA is TGTGCCAGCAAGACTGGCGGGAGTGTTTGGAAGACCCAGTACTTC. This encodes CASKTGGSVWKTQYF. The chain combines TRBV6-6 with TRBJ2-5; 7 bases line up with TRBD2. This CDR3 region has 15 residues. Germline-derived CDR1 and CDR2 are MNHNY and SVGAGI (reference sequence). Losses at the gene ends were 7 bases for V and 6 bases for J; bases not matched to a gene: 14.

A few counts support this clone. V is TRBV6-1 and J is TRBJ1-5, with D perhaps matching TRBD1 (6 bases). V lost 1 base to trimming and J lost 3 bases, with 10 bases between them. The germline V gene encodes CDR1 MNHNS and CDR2 SASEGT. The length of the CDR3 is 15 residues. CDR3 in amino acids: CASSEGQVVNQPQHF. CDR3 sequence (DNA): TGTGCCAGCAGTGAAGGACAGGTGGTCAATCAGCCCCAGCATTTT.

This chain joins TRBV2 and TRBJ1-2, with D hard to call. V was shortened by 3 bases and J by 4 bases, with 9 bases between the two germline ends. This CDR3 is 13 amino acids long. Germline lookup yields CDR1 SNHLY and CDR2 FYNNEI. The CDR3 DNA reads TGTGCCAGCAGTGACAGGACTCTCTATGGCTACACCTTC. Protein product: CASSDRTLYGYTF.

For this clone: The germline gene is not matched at one end of the junction; a read error may be the cause. The V call is TRBV5-1, the J call TRBJ1-6, with a weak D call TRBD1 (6 bases). In germline, CDR1 is SGHRS, CDR2 YFSETQ. The CDR3 spans 15 residues. CDR3 sequence (DNA): TGCGCCAGCAGCTTGGGGGGACACATGTATTCATCCCTCCACTTT. Its protein product is CASSLGGHMYSSLHF.

The CDR3 here is CASSKGLAGGPISYEQYF. DNA for the CDR3: TGTGCCAGCAGCAAAGGGTTAGCGGGAGGGCCGATAAGCTACGAGCAGTACTTC. The V call is TRBV21-1, the J call TRBJ2-7; the DNA was not compared with TRBD2, the D call given in the table. TRBV21-1 is a pseudogene segment. CDR3 size: 18 residues.

The DNA for the CDR3 is TGTGCCAGTAGTAAACCGGGACAGGGAATCGAAAAACTGTTTTTT. This encodes CASSKPGQGIEKLFF. The chain carries TRBV19 and TRBJ1-4, with 9 bases that match TRBD1. Germline CDR1 LNHDA, CDR2 SQIVND (reference sequence). With 4 bases clipped from V and 8 bases from J, the junction kept 8 bases outside the gene matches. This CDR3 has 15 residues. Based on the CDR3 plus reference TRBV19 and TRBJ1-4, the full variable domain is DGGITQSPKYLFRKEGQNVTLSCEQNLNHDAMYWYRQDPGQGLRLIYYSQIVNDFQKGDIAEGYSVSREKKESFPLTVTSAQKNPTAFYLCASSKPGQGIEKLFFGSGTQLSVL.

Only a few counts were recorded for this clone. The rearrangement links TRBV9 to TRBJ2-7; D is unresolved. The CDR3 length is 12 residues. V dropped 3 bases and J dropped 7 bases, with 11 bases sitting between them. The V gene's germline CDR1 is SGDLS and CDR2 YYNGEE. The CDR3 sequence: CASSAPPGEQYF. Written as DNA, the CDR3 is TGTGCCAGCAGCGCCCCGCCCGGGGAGCAGTACTTC.

The J gene is TRBJ2-1, the V gene TRBV7-9, with 8 bases aligning to TRBD2. V lost 1 base and J lost 8; bases outside the gene matches: 10. Germline CDR1 and CDR2: SEHNR and FQNEAQ (reference sequence). This CDR3 has 16 residues. In DNA, the CDR3 is TGTGCCAGCAGCTTAGAGTTCCTAGCGGGTAGGGATGAGCAGTTCTTC. Its translation is CASSLEFLAGRDEQFF. The full variable domain, rest sourced from reference TRBV7-9 and TRBJ2-1, is DTGVSQNPRHKITKRGQNVTFRCDPISEHNRLYWYRQTLGQGPEFLTYFQNEAQLEKSRLLSDRFSAERPKGSFSTLEIQRTEQGDSAMYLCASSLEFLAGRDEQFFGPGTRLTVL.

The chain has TRBV7-9 and TRBJ2-5, with 8 positions matching TRBD2. Germline CDR1 reads SEHNR; CDR2 reads FQNEAQ (reference sequence). The CDR3 consists of 15 residues. V shed 5 bases, J shed 1 base, and the junction held 6 bases outside the gene matches. The CDR3 DNA reads as TGTGCCAGCAGCCCACCGGGAGGGCCCCAAGAGACCCAGTACTTC. The encoded protein is CASSPPGGPQETQYF.

The rearrangement links TRBV4-2 to TRBJ2-7; the D is unclear. Trimming removed 5 bases from V and 6 bases from J, with 11 bases in between. This CDR3 is built from 12 residues. Germline lookup yields CDR1 LGHNA and CDR2 YNFKEQ. CDR3: CASSSSTGEQYF. The CDR3 bases are TGTGCCAGCAGCTCGTCAACCGGCGAGCAGTACTTC.

To note about this clone: The CDR3 does not end in the conserved phenylalanine or tryptophan, so this is likely a read error. Other DNA sequences in the sample encode the same CDR3. The chain combines TRBV5-1 with TRBJ1-4; D may be TRBD1 (6 bases). This CDR3 is 15 amino acids long. The germline V gene has CDR1 SGHRS and CDR2 YFSETQ. Trimming shortened V by 0 bases and J by 7 bases, and 13 bases separated the two germline ends. CDR3 amino acids: CASSLAEGDSEKLFV. The CDR3, as DNA: TGCGCCAGCAGCTTGGCAGAGGGGGATAGTGAAAAACTGTTTGTT.

This chain connects TRBV5-8 to TRBJ2-7; D might be TRBD2 (5 bases). This CDR3 is 15 amino acids long. V lost 3 bases and J lost 2, with 15 bases in between. Germline lookup yields CDR1 SGHTS and CDR2 YDEGEE. The CDR3 loop reads CASSWTGPRAYEQYF. DNA of the CDR3: TGTGCCAGCAGCTGGACCGGTCCGCGGGCCTACGAGCAGTACTTC.

The J gene is TRBJ1-6, the V gene TRBV10-3, with 11 bases identical to TRBD1. This CDR3 spans 15 amino acids. Germline CDR1 and CDR2: ENHRY and SYGVKD. Germline trimming cut 2 bases from V and 9 bases from J; bases unmatched to any gene: 3. The DNA for the CDR3 is TGTGCCATCAGTGAGGGACAGGGGGCAGGTTCACCCCTCCACTTT. Protein sequence: CAISEGQGAGSPLHF.

The chain carries TRBV7-8 and TRBJ2-3; TRBD2 matches 8 bases. This CDR3 contains 17 residues. The ends lost 1 base at V and 6 bases at J; junction bases unmatched: 12. CDR1 is SGHVS, CDR2 FQNEAQ, per germline. This chain's CDR3 is CASSLVGLAGAGDTQYF. CDR3 nucleotides: TGTGCCAGCAGCTTAGTAGGCCTAGCGGGTGCGGGGGATACGCAGTATTTT. Looking up the rest from reference TRBV7-8 and TRBJ2-3 gives the full variable domain: GAGVSQSPRYKVAKRGQDVALRCDPISGHVSLFWYQQALGQGPEFLTYFQNEAQLDKSGLPSDRFFAERPEGSVSTLKIQRTQQEDSAVYLCASSLVGLAGAGDTQYFGPGTRLTVL.

The genes are TRBV7-8 and TRBJ2-2; TRBD2 matches at 7 bases. The CDR3 covers 17 residues. With V trimmed by 4 bases and J by 6 bases, 14 bases remained unmatched. Germline lookup yields CDR1 SGHVS and CDR2 FQNEAQ. CDR3 loop: CASSSRLAAERAGELFF. CDR3 in DNA: TGTGCCAGCAGCTCCCGACTAGCTGCCGAACGGGCCGGGGAGCTGTTTTTT.

The chain has TRBV6-5 and TRBJ1-2, with a tentative D call TRBD1 (6 bases). The ends were cut back, 3 bases at V and 10 bases at J, with 21 bases in the middle. CDR1 and CDR2 from the germline V gene are MNHEY and SVGAGI. The CDR3 extends over 15 amino acids. CDR3 loop: CASSYARGTTADYTF. In DNA form, the CDR3 reads TGTGCCAGCAGTTATGCGAGGGGGACCACCGCGGACTACACCTTC.

A single count supports this clone. V usage is TRBV29-1 and J usage is TRBJ1-1, with no clear D. The CDR3 runs 12 residues. The germline V and J ends were trimmed by 6 bases and 0 bases, with 8 bases remaining between them. The germline V gene encodes CDR1 SQVTM and CDR2 ANQGSEA. The CDR3 nucleotides are TGCAGCGTCCTTCGAGTGAACACTGAAGCTTTCTTT. Translating it yields CSVLRVNTEAFF.

CDR3 DNA sequence: TGCGCCAGCAGCTCTTCGACTAGCGGGAGTACTTTCTACGAGCAGTACTTC. Translated, it gives CASSSSTSGSTFYEQYF. The V and J genes are TRBV5-1 and TRBJ2-7, with TRBD2 identical over 12 bases. CDR1 and CDR2 from the germline V gene are SGHRS and YFSETQ. Losses at the gene ends were 3 bases for V and 3 bases for J; bases not matched to a gene: 10. The CDR3 contains 17 residues.

The V gene is TRBV5-6, the J gene TRBJ1-3; D gene uncertain. The CDR3 is made up of 14 amino acids. V lost 1 base and J 3 bases, leaving 8 bases between the germline ends. Germline assignment: CDR1 SGHDT and CDR2 YYEEEE. CDR3 DNA sequence: TGTGCCAGCAGCTTGTGGGGAGTTGGAAACACCATATATTTT. This encodes CASSLWGVGNTIYF.

This clone has a handful of counts. The rearrangement uses TRBV30 and TRBJ2-3, with TRBD2 identical over 15 bases. The CDR3 contains 17 residues. V lost 2 bases and J lost 6; bases outside the gene matches: 9. CDR1 and CDR2 (germline): GTSNPN, SVGIG (reference sequence). CDR3 nucleotides: TGTGCCTGGAGTTCGGGACTAGCGGGGGGTTATTGGGATACGCAGTATTTT. Translating gives CAWSSGLAGGYWDTQYF.

In nucleotides, the CDR3 is TGTGCCAGCAGTAACCGACAGGGGCGAAACATTCAGTACTTC. Amino acids: CASSNRQGRNIQYF. This chain connects TRBV6-5 to TRBJ2-4, with TRBD1 matching 8 bases. The germline V gene encodes CDR1 MNHEY and CDR2 SVGAGI. The length of the CDR3 is 14 residues. V trimming: 5 bases; J trimming: 6 bases; junction bases outside the gene matches: 6.

The CDR3 loop reads CASSLDSGSGNTIYF. CDR3 nucleotides: TGTGCCAGCAGTCTGGACTCCGGCTCTGGAAACACCATATATTTT. The chain recombines TRBV5-4 with TRBJ1-3; no definite D call. From germline, CDR1 is SGHNT and CDR2 YYREEE (reference sequence). Trimming removed 5 bases at V and 0 bases at J, with 12 bases between. This CDR3 contains 15 residues.

The chain joins TRBV30 to TRBJ2-5, with TRBD2 as a possible D gene (7 bases). This CDR3 is built from 12 residues. The V gene's germline CDR1 is GTSNPN and CDR2 SVGIG (reference sequence). The DNA of the CDR3 is TGTGCTGCGGCCGGGGGGCTGGAGACCCAGTACTTC. It is translated as CAAAGGLETQYF.

The chain couples TRBV2 to TRBJ2-3; D uncertain. CDR1 SNHLY and CDR2 FYNNEI come from the germline V gene. This CDR3 has 17 residues. The V end was cut by 3 bases, the J end by 0 bases, with 16 bases between. CDR3 residues: CASSDLAAVVSTDTQYF. The CDR3 nucleotides read TGTGCCAGCAGTGATCTCGCTGCGGTCGTTAGCACAGATACGCAGTATTTT. The entire variable domain, with the rest obtained from reference TRBV2 and TRBJ2-3, is as follows: EPEVTQTPSHQVTQMGQEVILRCVPISNHLYFYWYRQILGQKVEFLVSFYNNEISEKSEIFDDQFSVERPDGSNFTLKIRSTKLEDSAMYFCASSDLAAVVSTDTQYFGPGTRLTVL.

The chain is built from TRBV7-8 and TRBJ2-2, with TRBD1 identical over 8 bases. The length of the CDR3 is 15 residues. V was clipped by 5 bases and J by 4 bases; unmatched bases: 6. Germline V CDR1 and CDR2: SGHVS, FQNEAQ. DNA of the CDR3: TGTGCCAGCAGCCCCAGGACAGGGATCACCGGGGAGCTGTTTTTT. Translated, it gives CASSPRTGITGELFF.

The J gene is TRBJ1-1, the V gene TRBV5-1, with D perhaps matching TRBD1 (5 bases). Germline V CDR1 and CDR2: SGHRS, YFSETQ. This CDR3 has 14 amino acids. V dropped 7 bases and J dropped 1 base, with 14 bases sitting between them. This CDR3 is CASAPFGGNTEAFF. For the CDR3, the DNA is TGCGCCAGCGCCCCCTTCGGGGGGAACACTGAAGCTTTCTTT. Together with reference TRBV5-1 and TRBJ1-1, the CDR3 gives the full variable domain: KAGVTQTPRYLIKTRGQQVTLSCSPISGHRSVSWYQQTPGQGLQFLFEYFSETQRNKGNFPGRFSGRQFSNSRSEMNVSTLELGDSALYLCASAPFGGNTEAFFGQGTRLTVV.

V and J are TRBV23-1 and TRBJ2-7; 7 nucleotides line up with TRBD1. TRBV23-1 is given ORF status, its function remaining uncertain. This CDR3 is built from 16 residues. Germline trimming cut 3 bases from V and 0 bases from J; bases unmatched to any gene: 8. Here the CDR3 reads CASSQARQGRSYEQYF. DNA of the CDR3: TGCGCCAGCAGTCAGGCGCGACAGGGCCGCTCCTACGAGCAGTACTTC.

This clone was detected a few times. This rearrangement joins TRBV9 to TRBJ2-2; TRBD1 agrees at 7 bases. J lost 6 bases, V lost 0 bases, and 5 bases had no gene match. The V gene's germline CDR1 is SGDLS and CDR2 YYNGEE. The CDR3 spans 15 residues. CDR3 sequence: CASSVETGISGELFF. The DNA of the CDR3 is TGTGCCAGCAGCGTAGAGACAGGGATTTCCGGGGAGCTGTTTTTT.

V gene TRBV7-9 combines with J gene TRBJ1-1, with 9 bases aligning to TRBD1. CDR3 length: 14 amino acids. Per germline, CDR1 SEHNR and CDR2 FQNEAQ (reference sequence). Unmatched junction bases numbered 4, after V lost 3 bases and J lost 5 bases. The CDR3 sequence: CASSFDRGGTEAFF. In nucleotides, the CDR3 is TGTGCCAGCAGCTTCGACAGGGGGGGAACTGAAGCTTTCTTT.